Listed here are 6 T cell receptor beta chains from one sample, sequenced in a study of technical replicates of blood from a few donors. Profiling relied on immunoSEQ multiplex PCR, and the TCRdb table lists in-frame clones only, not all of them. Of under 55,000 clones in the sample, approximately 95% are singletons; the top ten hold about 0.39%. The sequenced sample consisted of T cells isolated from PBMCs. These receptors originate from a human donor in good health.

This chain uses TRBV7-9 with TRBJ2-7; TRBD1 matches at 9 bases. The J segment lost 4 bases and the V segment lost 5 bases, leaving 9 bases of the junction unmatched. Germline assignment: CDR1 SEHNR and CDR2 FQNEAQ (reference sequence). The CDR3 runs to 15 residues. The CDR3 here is CASSQKQGAVYEQYF. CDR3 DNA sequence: TGTGCCAGCAGCCAAAAACAGGGGGCTGTTTACGAGCAGTACTTC.

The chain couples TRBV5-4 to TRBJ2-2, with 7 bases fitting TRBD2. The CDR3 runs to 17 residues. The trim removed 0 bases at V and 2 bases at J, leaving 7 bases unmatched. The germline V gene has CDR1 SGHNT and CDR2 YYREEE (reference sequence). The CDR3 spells CASSLDGLAVNTGELFF. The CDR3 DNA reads TGTGCCAGCAGCTTGGATGGGCTAGCGGTTAACACCGGGGAGCTGTTTTTT. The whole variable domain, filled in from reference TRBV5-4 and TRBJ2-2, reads ETGVTQSPTHLIKTRGQQVTLRCSSQSGHNTVSWYQQALGQGPQFIFQYYREEENGRGNFPPRFSGLQFPNYSSELNVNALELDDSALYLCASSLDGLAVNTGELFFGEGSRLTVL.

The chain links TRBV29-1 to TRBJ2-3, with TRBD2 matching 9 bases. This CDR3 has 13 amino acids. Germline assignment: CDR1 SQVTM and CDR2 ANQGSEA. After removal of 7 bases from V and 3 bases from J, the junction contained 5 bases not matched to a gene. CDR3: CSAISGSTDTQYF. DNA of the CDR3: TGCAGCGCAATTAGCGGGAGTACAGATACGCAGTATTTT.

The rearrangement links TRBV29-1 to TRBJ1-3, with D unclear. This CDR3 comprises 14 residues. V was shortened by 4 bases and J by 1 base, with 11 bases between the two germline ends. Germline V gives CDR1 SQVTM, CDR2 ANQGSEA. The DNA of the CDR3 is TGCAGCGTTGTATACAGCGGTTCTGGAAACACCATATATTTT. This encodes CSVVYSGSGNTIYF.

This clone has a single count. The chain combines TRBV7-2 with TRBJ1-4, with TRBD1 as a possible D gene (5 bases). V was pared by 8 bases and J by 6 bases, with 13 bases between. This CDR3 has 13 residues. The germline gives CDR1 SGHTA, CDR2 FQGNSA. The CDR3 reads CASGRDRHEKLFF. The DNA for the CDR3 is TGTGCCAGCGGACGAGACAGACATGAAAAACTGTTTTTT.

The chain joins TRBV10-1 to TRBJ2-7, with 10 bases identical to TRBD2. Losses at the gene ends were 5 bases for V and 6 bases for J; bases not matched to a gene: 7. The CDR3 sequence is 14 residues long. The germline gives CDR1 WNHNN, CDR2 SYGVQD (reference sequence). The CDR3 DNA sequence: TGCGCCAGCAGTTCCTTACTAGCGGGGTTCGAGCAGTACTTC. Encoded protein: CASSSLLAGFEQYF.